Below are 15 T cell receptor beta chains sequenced from a single sample in a study of T cells after yellow fever vaccination. One entry per CDR3 protein results from TCRdb running MiXCR on the 5' RACE reads. This sample yields about 260,000 distinct CDR3 sequences, of which 13% are seen a single time; 0.4% to 0.55% belongs to the top ten. The specimen was CD4+ T cells sorted from PBMCs, collected 45 days after the yellow fever booster vaccination. The receptors were gathered from a man aged 30 to 39 who received the YFV17D yellow fever vaccine.

This clonotype has ten or more counts. The chain employs TRBV7-2 and TRBJ2-7, with D possibly matching TRBD1 (5 bases). CDR3 length: 14 residues. With 3 bases removed from V and 7 bases from J, the gap between germline ends came to 16 bases. In germline, CDR1 is SGHTA, CDR2 FQGNSA. The CDR3 sequence is CASSLSDMNGEQYF. Written as DNA, the CDR3 is TGTGCCAGCAGCTTGTCGGACATGAATGGGGAGCAGTACTTC.

This clonotype has only a few counts. The J gene is TRBJ2-1, the V gene TRBV15, with 9 bases matching TRBD2. CDR1 is LNHNV, CDR2 YYDKDF, per germline (reference sequence). There are 15 residues in the CDR3. Losses at the gene ends were 4 bases for V and 9 bases for J; bases not matched to a gene: 10. The CDR3 DNA sequence: TGTGCCACCAGCATTCTAGCGGGAAAAAGAACTGAGCAGTTCTTC. This codes for CATSILAGKRTEQFF.

This clonotype was observed a few times. This rearrangement joins TRBV7-2 to TRBJ2-1; TRBD2 matches at 9 bases. The V gene end was trimmed by 8 bases and the J gene end by 4 bases; junction bases not matched to a gene: 9. The CDR3 runs 15 residues. Germline V gives CDR1 SGHTA, CDR2 FQGNSA. The CDR3 spells CASGVTSGGYNEQFF. CDR3 nucleotide sequence: TGTGCCAGCGGCGTGACTAGCGGAGGTTACAATGAGCAGTTCTTC.

This clonotype occurred a few times. The chain combines TRBV20-1 with TRBJ1-2; D gene ambiguous. The CDR3 is made up of 14 amino acids. Per the germline V gene, CDR1 is DFQATT and CDR2 is SNEGSKA (reference sequence). Trimming removed 3 bases from V and 6 bases from J, with 17 bases in between. CDR3 DNA sequence: TGCAGTGCTAGTCCCGCGGGAGGGCCTGATGGCTACACCTTC. This codes for CSASPAGGPDGYTF.

This clonotype was counted a few times. The V gene is TRBV7-2, the J gene TRBJ2-3; 13 bases are a match to TRBD2. V gave up 2 bases and J gave up 6 bases; unmatched junction bases: 5. The CDR3 covers 16 residues. Germline V CDR1 and CDR2: SGHTA, FQGNSA. The CDR3 coding sequence is TGTGCCAGCAGCTTACGACTAGCGGGAGGTTCGGATACGCAGTATTTT. It encodes CASSLRLAGGSDTQYF.

This clonotype occurred a few times. This rearrangement joins TRBV29-1 to TRBJ2-3; a possible D gene is TRBD2 (5 bases). Germline V gene lookup returns CDR1 SQVTM and CDR2 ANQGSEA. CDR3 size: 15 residues. Trimming stripped 2 bases from V and 0 bases from J, with 12 bases between. This chain's CDR3 is CSVERAGTSTDTQYF. In nucleotides, the CDR3 is TGCAGCGTTGAACGGGCGGGTACTAGCACAGATACGCAGTATTTT.

Many counts were recorded for this clonotype. V usage is TRBV20-1 and J usage is TRBJ2-7; possibly TRBD2 for D (5 bases). Germline V gives CDR1 DFQATT, CDR2 SNEGSKA (reference sequence). The CDR3 runs to 11 residues. The CDR3 region has the DNA TGCACCGCTAGTCTAGCAGGAGAGCAGTACTTC. This gives the protein CTASLAGEQYF.

This clonotype occurred many times. The V gene is TRBV12-3 or TRBV12-4, the J gene TRBJ2-7, with a possible D match to TRBD1 (6 bases). The CDR3 sequence is 13 residues long. V was trimmed by 8 bases and J by 4 bases, leaving 15 bases between them. CDR3 nucleotides: TGTGCCAGCGCATGGGACATCAGTTACGAGCAGTACTTC. It translates to CASAWDISYEQYF.

This chain uses TRBV18 with TRBJ2-1, with TRBD2 identical over 7 bases. V shed 0 bases and J 1 base; nucleotides not matched to a gene: 6. The CDR3 length is 17 residues. CDR1 and CDR2 (germline): KGHSH, LQKENI. The CDR3 bases are TGTGCCAGCTCACCACCCTGGGGGGGGAGTTCCTACAATGAGCAGTTCTTC. As protein: CASSPPWGGSSYNEQFF.

This chain joins TRBV29-1 and TRBJ1-5; TRBD1 aligns across 7 bases. From germline, CDR1 is SQVTM and CDR2 ANQGSEA. V was pared by 6 bases and J by 5 bases, with 7 bases of the junction left unmatched. CDR3 length: 13 amino acids. This CDR3 is CSVADRVDQPQHF. DNA for the CDR3: TGCAGCGTCGCTGACAGGGTCGATCAGCCCCAGCATTTT.

The table lists this clonotype with a few counts. J is TRBJ2-7 and V is TRBV7-6; the D gene is possibly TRBD2 (6 bases). The CDR3 totals 12 residues. Trimming cost V 5 bases and J 5 bases, with 10 bases left between them. Germline V gene data show CDR1 as SGHVS and CDR2 as FNYEAQ. CDR3 nucleotides: TGTGCCAGCAGCCCGGGGGAGAACGAGCAGTACTTC. Protein: CASSPGENEQYF.

This clonotype was observed a single time. The genes are TRBV30 and TRBJ2-2; D possibly corresponds to TRBD2 (5 bases). Germline V lookup: CDR1 GTSNPN, CDR2 SVGIG (reference sequence). The CDR3 spans 15 residues. The V gene lost 5 bases and the J gene lost 2 bases, with 15 bases spanning the gap. Here the CDR3 DNA reads TGTGCCTGGTCTGGTTCTAGCCAAAACACCGGGGAGCTGTTTTTT. It encodes CAWSGSSQNTGELFF.

This clonotype has more than one count but fewer than ten. The rearrangement uses TRBV7-2 and TRBJ2-3; D is possibly TRBD1 (5 bases). V lost 2 bases and J lost 3, with 9 bases in between. The length of the CDR3 is 14 residues. The germline V gene encodes CDR1 SGHTA and CDR2 FQGNSA. CDR3 bases: TGTGCCAGCAGCTTAAACCAGGGAACAGATACGCAGTATTTT. Encoded protein: CASSLNQGTDTQYF.

The CDR3 sequence: CASSPRVSPLHF. The CDR3 region has the DNA TGTGCCAGCAGCCCCAGGGTATCACCCCTCCACTTT. The chain combines TRBV7-2 with TRBJ1-6; maybe TRBD1 (5 bases). CDR1 is SGHTA, CDR2 FQGNSA, per germline. The CDR3 runs to 12 residues. V shed 5 bases and J shed 10 bases, with 9 bases lying between them.

This clonotype showed up just a few times. The CDR3 nucleotides are TGCGCCAGCAGCTTAACTTTTGGGCAAGAGACCCAGTACTTC. Protein product: CASSLTFGQETQYF. The chain recombines TRBV5-1 with TRBJ2-5; D call uncertain. Germline CDR1 and CDR2: SGHRS and YFSETQ. This CDR3 contains 14 residues. V lost 2 bases and J lost 2, with 10 bases in between.